A single sample gave rise to the 23 T cell receptor beta chains below, sequenced in a study of control samples from healthy donors and cancer patients. Data came from immunoSEQ multiplex PCR; TCRdb stores just in-frame clones and leaves some out. The repertoire includes some 150,000 clones, 94% of them detected once, and around 13% sits in the top ten. Sequences were obtained from PBMCs. These receptors all come from a man in his fifties or sixties with colorectal cancer.

This clone was observed once. This rearrangement joins TRBV7-2 to TRBJ2-5, with D unresolved. The CDR3 is made up of 13 amino acids. Deletions cut 4 bases from V and 4 bases from J, with 10 bases between. The germline V gene encodes CDR1 SGHTA and CDR2 FQGNSA. The CDR3 loop reads CASSSGWRETQYF. The CDR3, as DNA: TGTGCCAGCAGCTCCGGGTGGAGAGAGACCCAGTACTTC.

The CDR3 loop reads CASSGGQGIHEQYF. Here the CDR3 DNA reads TGCGCCAGCAGCGGGGGACAGGGGATCCACGAGCAGTACTTC. J is TRBJ2-7 and V is TRBV5-1; TRBD1 matches 10 bases. CDR1 SGHRS and CDR2 YFSETQ come from the germline V gene. Losses at the gene ends were 4 bases for V and 5 bases for J; bases not matched to a gene: 6. The CDR3 runs to 14 residues.

The V gene is TRBV6-5, the J gene TRBJ1-5; TRBD1 is a possible D gene (5 bases). Trimming shortened V by 7 bases and J by 7 bases, and 14 bases separated the two germline ends. Germline V gene lookup returns CDR1 MNHEY and CDR2 SVGAGI. The CDR3 is 13 amino acids. DNA of the CDR3: TGTGCCAGCACTATGACAGATAACCAGCCCCAGCATTTT. It codes for CASTMTDNQPQHF.

J is TRBJ2-7 and V is TRBV28; D is possibly TRBD1 or TRBD2 (5 bases each). In germline, CDR1 is MDHEN, CDR2 SYDVKM. There are 13 residues in the CDR3. V was shortened by 6 bases and J by 0 bases, with 9 bases between the two germline ends. The CDR3 sequence: CASRPGSSYEQYF. The CDR3 DNA sequence: TGTGCCAGCAGACCAGGGAGCTCCTACGAGCAGTACTTC.

J is TRBJ1-4 and V is TRBV7-7, with unresolved D. The V and J ends lost 6 bases and 7 bases respectively, with 6 bases between them. CDR1 and CDR2 from the germline V gene are SSHAT and FNYEAQ (reference sequence). The CDR3 extends over 11 amino acids. In DNA form, the CDR3 reads TGTGCCAGCAGGGGTGGTGAAAAACTGTTTTTT. Its protein product is CASRGGEKLFF.

This chain links TRBV23-1 with TRBJ2-7, with no clear D. TRBV23-1 is annotated as an ORF whose role is uncertain. With 1 base removed from V and 6 bases from J, the gap between germline ends came to 22 bases. The length of the CDR3 is 17 residues. DNA for the CDR3: TGCGCCAGCAGTCAATTGGTCCCAGGCCAGAGCTTGTGCGAGCAGTACTTC. It codes for CASSQLVPGQSLCEQYF.

The chain carries TRBV9 and TRBJ1-2; TRBD1 is a possible D gene (5 bases). V lost 0 bases and J 0 bases, leaving 18 bases between the germline ends. CDR3 length: 18 residues. Germline V gives CDR1 SGDLS, CDR2 YYNGEE. Here the CDR3 DNA reads TGTGCCAGCAGCGTAGCGGTAGGGGCGTCACTTTCTAACTATGGCTACACCTTC. Its protein is CASSVAVGASLSNYGYTF.

V and J are TRBV19 and TRBJ1-2; no firm D call. This CDR3 has 15 residues. The germline gives CDR1 LNHDA, CDR2 SQIVND (reference sequence). V shed 3 bases and J shed 1 base, with 12 bases lying between them. The CDR3 DNA reads TGTGCCAGTAGTATTCTTGGTTCGGGTAACTATGGCTACACCTTC. This sequence encodes CASSILGSGNYGYTF. The full variable domain, completed using reference TRBV19 and TRBJ1-2, is DGGITQSPKYLFRKEGQNVTLSCEQNLNHDAMYWYRQDPGQGLRLIYYSQIVNDFQKGDIAEGYSVSREKKESFPLTVTSAQKNPTAFYLCASSILGSGNYGYTFGSGTRLTVV.

The chain joins TRBV5-4 to TRBJ2-5, with unresolved D. Trimming removed 5 bases at V and 5 bases at J, with 10 bases between. The CDR3 length is 12 residues. Germline CDR1 reads SGHNT; CDR2 reads YYREEE (reference sequence). The CDR3 bases are TGTGCCAGCAGGAGTGGGTCGGAGACCCAGTACTTC. It is translated as CASRSGSETQYF.

V gene TRBV6-5 combines with J gene TRBJ1-4; D remains ambiguous. Germline V lookup: CDR1 MNHEY, CDR2 SVGAGI. The ends were cut back, 6 bases at V and 6 bases at J, with 14 bases in the middle. CDR3 size: 14 residues. CDR3 sequence: CASRRTLGDEKLFF. The CDR3 DNA sequence: TGTGCCAGCAGGAGGACCCTCGGCGATGAAAAACTGTTTTTT.

V gene TRBV5-1 combines with J gene TRBJ2-7; D remains ambiguous. Trimming cost V 0 bases and J 2 bases, with 9 bases left between them. The CDR3 has 14 amino acids. In germline, CDR1 is SGHRS, CDR2 YFSETQ. In nucleotides, the CDR3 is TGCGCCAGCAGCTTGGAGCGCCCTACCTACGAGCAGTACTTC. As protein: CASSLERPTYEQYF.

The chain combines TRBV19 with TRBJ1-5; no clear D gene. Germline-derived CDR1 and CDR2 are LNHDA and SQIVND (reference sequence). CDR3 length: 13 residues. V was shortened by 3 bases and J by 4 bases, with 7 bases between the two germline ends. DNA of the CDR3: TGTGCCAGTAGTATCACAGCTAATCAGCCCCAGCATTTT. Its translation: CASSITANQPQHF.

The chain is built from TRBV12-3 or TRBV12-4 and TRBJ1-2, with unresolved D. V was shortened by 5 bases and J by 14 bases, with 21 bases between the two germline ends. This CDR3 is 13 amino acids long. The CDR3 sequence is CASSPTAFASLTF. CDR3 DNA sequence: TGTGCCAGCAGTCCAACAGCGTTTGCCTCATTGACCTTC.

V and J are TRBV11-3 and TRBJ2-1; 8 bases agree with TRBD1. V shed 5 bases, J shed 5 bases, and the junction held 5 bases outside the gene matches. This CDR3 contains 14 residues. Germline values: CDR1 SGHNT, CDR2 YENEEA. CDR3 DNA: TGTGCCAGCAGCGGGGACAGGCTCGACAATGAGCAGTTCTTC. Its translation: CASSGDRLDNEQFF.

V usage is TRBV29-1 and J usage is TRBJ2-6; perhaps TRBD1 as D (5 bases). CDR1 and CDR2 (germline): SQVTM, ANQGSEA. There are 15 residues in the CDR3. V was shortened by 2 bases and J by 0 bases, with 8 bases between the two germline ends. CDR3 sequence: CSVELGVSGANVLTF. CDR3 sequence (DNA): TGCAGCGTTGAATTAGGGGTCTCTGGGGCCAACGTCCTGACTTTC.

Written as DNA, the CDR3 is TGTGCCAGCAGTTTACGGGACAGGGGTCAAAAACTGTTTTTT. Protein sequence: CASSLRDRGQKLFF. The V and J genes are TRBV28 and TRBJ1-4; 10 nucleotides align to TRBD1. V lost 2 bases and J lost 9; bases outside the gene matches: 3. CDR3 length: 14 amino acids. Germline values: CDR1 MDHEN, CDR2 SYDVKM.

V gene TRBV2 combines with J gene TRBJ2-7; possibly TRBD1 or TRBD2 for D (7 bases each). V was pared by 6 bases and J by 3 bases, with 15 bases between. Germline V gives CDR1 SNHLY, CDR2 FYNNEI. This CDR3 is 14 amino acids long. As DNA, the CDR3 is TGTGCCAGCAGGGGGGGGGCAGGGGGCTACGAGCAGTACTTC. The encoded protein is CASRGGAGGYEQYF.

The chain has TRBV27 and TRBJ2-7, with TRBD1 identical over 8 bases. Germline CDR1 reads MNHEY; CDR2 reads SMNVEV (reference sequence). V shed 6 bases and J 4 bases; nucleotides not matched to a gene: 5. The CDR3 consists of 13 residues. The CDR3 DNA sequence: TGTGCCAGCAGGAAGCAGGGGGCTTACGAGCAGTACTTC. It yields the protein CASRKQGAYEQYF.

This clone was seen just once. V and J are TRBV3-1 (or the pseudogene TRBV3-2) and TRBJ2-7, with D uncertain. This CDR3 has 17 residues. Germline values: CDR1 LGHDT, CDR2 YNNKEL (reference sequence). Deletions cut 1 base from V and 2 bases from J, with 18 bases between. The CDR3 region is CASSQAVGSHQPYEQYF. The CDR3 nucleotides are TGTGCCAGCAGCCAAGCCGTAGGCAGCCACCAACCCTACGAGCAGTACTTC.

This rearrangement joins TRBV5-1 to TRBJ2-3; TRBD2 matches 7 bases. CDR3 length: 18 residues. J lost 0 bases, V lost 2 bases, and 12 bases had no gene match. Looked up from germline, CDR1 is SGHRS and CDR2 is YFSETQ. The CDR3 protein is CASSFEAGPHTSTDTQYF. The CDR3 region has the DNA TGCGCCAGCAGCTTTGAAGCGGGGCCTCATACTAGCACAGATACGCAGTATTTT.

This chain links TRBV9 with TRBJ1-4; D possibly corresponds to TRBD1 (5 bases). The CDR3 has 15 residues. V lost 5 bases and J 8 bases, leaving 19 bases between the germline ends. Germline lookup yields CDR1 SGDLS and CDR2 YYNGEE. CDR3: CASSLRGEVDEKLFF. In nucleotides, the CDR3 is TGTGCCAGCAGTCTTAGGGGAGAGGTTGACGAAAAACTGTTTTTT.

The V and J genes are TRBV4-1 and TRBJ2-1, with TRBD2 identical over 8 bases. This CDR3 spans 18 amino acids. V gave up 4 bases and J gave up 9 bases; unmatched junction bases: 20. Germline V gene sequence: CDR1 MGHRA, CDR2 YSYEKL. The CDR3: CASSRDPTSGSTNGEQFF. DNA for the CDR3: TGCGCCAGCAGCCGCGATCCTACTAGCGGCTCCACGAACGGTGAGCAGTTCTTC.

The genes are TRBV5-8 and TRBJ2-1, with TRBD2 matching over 10 bases. The V gene end was trimmed by 0 bases and the J gene end by 4 bases; junction bases not matched to a gene: 13. This CDR3 has 19 amino acids. The V gene's germline CDR1 is SGHTS and CDR2 YDEGEE. The CDR3 nucleotides read TGTGCCAGCAGCTTGGTATATGCCAGCGGGGGGGCGACTTACAATGAGCAGTTCTTC. Protein: CASSLVYASGGATYNEQFF.